These T cell receptor beta chains were read from a single sample in a study of spatial heterogeneity in lung cancer. TCRdb itself ran the 5' RACE reads through MiXCR, one entry per CDR3 protein. This sample carries approximately 70,000 distinct CDR3 sequences, 8% to 10% of them seen once, and the ten largest clones take under 2.5%. The material sequenced was PBMCs, taken at follow-up. The receptor set was obtained from a female donor with early-stage non-small cell lung cancer. Both conserved end residues are part of each CDR3. A D gene is named only where the DNA matches it firmly. Not every row has a clone size; where given, it reads once, few, many or a size class.

TRBV7-9	-	many	TRBJ2-1	TGTGCCAGCAGCCCCCGGGGCGGGGTTAACAATGAGCAGTTCTTC	CASSPRGGVNNEQFF
TRBV5-1	-	-	TRBJ2-7	TGCGCCAGCAGGAGTCTAGAGGTCCACGAGCAGTACTTC	CASRSLEVHEQYF
TRBV5-1	TRBD1	many	TRBJ1-1	TGCGCCAGCAGCTTGGAGACAGGGGGAAACACTGAAGCTTTCTTT	CASSLETGGNTEAFF
TRBV6-4	-	many	TRBJ2-1	TGTGCCAGCAGTGACGGGCACTACAATGAGCAGTTCTTC	CASSDGHYNEQFF
TRBV28	TRBD2	many	TRBJ2-1	TGTGCCAGCAGTCCATATAGCGGGTGGGGGTCCTACAATGAGCAGTTCTTC	CASSPYSGWGSYNEQFF
TRBV20-1	-	many	TRBJ2-7	TGCAGTGCTCTATCCCCCGGTCTAGACCGCGAGCAGTACTTC	CSALSPGLDREQYF
TRBV3-1	-	many	TRBJ1-2	TGTGCCAGCAGCCAAGTTGACTATGGCTACACCTTC	CASSQVDYGYTF
TRBV4-2	-	many	TRBJ2-5	TGTGCCAGCAGCCCCCGGGAGGGGGCGCCCGATGAGACCCAGTACTTC	CASSPREGAPDETQYF
TRBV6-6	TRBD2	-	TRBJ2-1	TGTGCCAGCTCCTCTCGGGGGGAGGGCTGGGAGCAGTTCTTC	CASSSRGEGWEQFF
TRBV28	-	many	TRBJ2-7	TGTGCCAGCAGTTTATCGCCCGTCCACGAGCAGTACTTC	CASSLSPVHEQYF
TRBV5-4	TRBD1	few	TRBJ2-7	TGTGCCAGCAGCGACGGGACAGGGTCGCGGGAGCAGTACTTC	CASSDGTGSREQYF
TRBV9	-	many	TRBJ2-1	TGTGCCAGCAGCGATAACAATGAGCAGTTCTTC	CASSDNNEQFF
TRBV9	TRBD2	many	TRBJ2-5	TGTGCCAGCAGCGCACATCTACCGGGACTAGCGTCCCAAGAGACCCAGTACTTC	CASSAHLPGLASQETQYF
TRBV12-5	-	many	TRBJ2-1	TGTGCTAGTGGTTTGAGGCACAATGAGCAGTTCTTC	CASGLRHNEQFF
TRBV7-9	TRBD1	many	TRBJ1-1	TGTGCCAGCAGCGAAGGACAGGGCGAAGCTTTCTTT	CASSEGQGEAFF
TRBV11-1	-	few	TRBJ2-1	TGTGCCAGCAGCTCCACGGGTCCTAACACGTTCTTC	CASSSTGPNTFF
TRBV5-1	-	few	TRBJ2-1	TGCGCCAGCAGCTCGGTTGGCTCCTACAATGAGCAGTTCTTC	CASSSVGSYNEQFF
TRBV19	-	many	TRBJ2-4	TGTGCCAGTAGTATGGGGCTACCTAGAGTCAAAAACATTCAGTACTTC	CASSMGLPRVKNIQYF
TRBV5-1	-	-	TRBJ2-7	TGCGCCAGCAGCCACCACTACGAGCAGTACTTC	CASSHHYEQYF
TRBV25-1	-	few	TRBJ1-1	TGTGCCAGCAGTGAACATGGTGGCCTTGAAGCTTTCTTT	CASSEHGGLEAFF
TRBV29-1	-	few	TRBJ2-7	TGCAGCGTTGCAGACTCCTACGAGCAGTACTTC	CSVADSYEQYF
TRBV10-3	-	-	TRBJ2-1	TGTGCCATCAATGCGGGAACCTACAATGAGCAGTTCTTC	CAINAGTYNEQFF
TRBV19	-	many	TRBJ2-3	TGTGCCAGTAGTTTCCCTTCATCCGGGCCCCGTCTTCTCACAGATACGCAGTATTTT	CASSFPSSGPRLLTDTQYF
TRBV18	-	many	TRBJ1-2	TGTGCCAGCTCACCTCCGGACAGCTATGGCTACACCTTC	CASSPPDSYGYTF
TRBV9	-	many	TRBJ1-5	TGTGCCAGCAGCGTAGCTAGCGGGGTCCATCAGCCCCAGCATTTT	CASSVASGVHQPQHF
TRBV3-1	TRBD2	few	TRBJ2-1	TGTGCCAGCAGCCGGGACTATGTAAATGAGCAGTTCTTC	CASSRDYVNEQFF
TRBV19	TRBD1	many	TRBJ2-2	TGTGCCAGTAGTTTGCTACAGGGGTCCGGGGAGCTGTTTTTT	CASSLLQGSGELFF
TRBV7-8	-	few	TRBJ2-1	TGTGCCAGCAGCTTAGACGCCGGGACATACAATGAGCAGTTCTTC	CASSLDAGTYNEQFF
TRBV7-2	-	-	TRBJ1-6	TGTGCCAGCAGCTTAAAGTCACCCCTCCACTTT	CASSLKSPLHF
TRBV7-9	-	many	TRBJ1-2	TGTGCCAGCAGCCTCTCTCCGGGGGGCGCCTTAGATGGCTACACCTTC	CASSLSPGGALDGYTF
TRBV5-1	-	few	TRBJ2-1	TGCGCCAGCAGCACGAGACAGGGAGGCTCCTACAATGAGCAGTTCTTC	CASSTRQGGSYNEQFF
TRBV5-1	-	many	TRBJ2-2	TGCGCCAGCAGCTTGGTTGGGCTAACCAGGGAGCTGTTTTTT	CASSLVGLTRELFF
TRBV12-3/TRBV12-4	-	-	TRBJ1-4	TGTGCCAGCAGTTTAACTGGGGGCAGTGAAAAACTGTTTTTT	CASSLTGGSEKLFF
TRBV27	TRBD1	many	TRBJ2-1	TGTGCCAGCAGTTTAAACCGGGACAGGAGGCAGTTCTTC	CASSLNRDRRQFF
TRBV7-8	-	many	TRBJ2-1	TGTGCCAGCAGCTTGGGACCATCGAATGAGCAGTTCTTC	CASSLGPSNEQFF
TRBV10-3	TRBD2	-	TRBJ2-1	TGTGCCTCTGATAGCGGGAGCAGAACAACTGAGCAGTTCTTC	CASDSGSRTTEQFF
TRBV29-1	TRBD1	many	TRBJ1-2	TGCAGCGTGGGGGACAGGGGGACCTACACCTTC	CSVGDRGTYTF
TRBV19	-	many	TRBJ2-1	TGTGCCAGTAGTATGGGCGGTTCTAACAATGAGCAGTTCTTC	CASSMGGSNNEQFF
TRBV20-1	TRBD2	many	TRBJ2-7	TGCAGTGCTAGCCCCGGGGAGGGCAAAATCGACGAGCAGTACTTC	CSASPGEGKIDEQYF
TRBV24-1	-	many	TRBJ2-2	TGTGCCACCAGTGTCGGAGTAGGGACCGGGGAGCTGTTTTTT	CATSVGVGTGELFF
TRBV6-5	-	few	TRBJ2-7	TGTGCCAGCAGTTACTCGGGTAACTCTGCCTACGAGCAGTACTTC	CASSYSGNSAYEQYF
TRBV5-1	TRBD2	many	TRBJ2-2	TGCGCCAGCAGCGTTAGCGGGCAGATCGGGGAGCTGTTTTTT	CASSVSGQIGELFF
TRBV9	-	many	TRBJ2-3	TGTGCCAGCAGCGTAGTAGGGGAATTGGTAGATACGCAGTATTTT	CASSVVGELVDTQYF
TRBV20-1	-	many	TRBJ1-5	TGCAGTGCTAGTCGTGATACCTATAGCAATCAGCCCCAGCATTTT	CSASRDTYSNQPQHF
TRBV2	-	few	TRBJ1-5	TGTGCCAGCAGTGAATTTCAGGGGTGGCAGCCCCAGCATTTT	CASSEFQGWQPQHF
TRBV5-1	TRBD2	many	TRBJ2-7	TGCGCCAGCAGCACGACTAGCGGCCTGATTGAGCAGTACTTC	CASSTTSGLIEQYF